This T cell receptor beta chain is drawn from a study of blood T cell repertoires in COVID-19. The CDR3 runs to 13 residues. Germline CDR1 KGHDR, CDR2 SFDVKD. Trimming took 2 bases from V and 4 from J, leaving 5 bases between them. Per the study methods: Amplification of reference gene primers was used by the study to estimate nucleated cell counts. Data came from immunoSEQ multiplex PCR; TCRdb stores just in-frame clones and leaves some out. Clonal size and the V and J genes are those of that table, whereas D and trimming came from the DNA. Counted here are some 200,000 clones, around nine tenths occurring once; the ten biggest clones make up approximately 21%.

This TCR was sampled from a man aged 55 to 70 with active or convalescent COVID-19. The sample taken for sequencing was peripheral blood. V usage is TRBV24-1 and J usage is TRBJ1-5; D is uncertain. For the CDR3, the DNA is TGTGCCACCAGTGATTCCGGGAATCAGCCCCAGCATTTT. It encodes CATSDSGNQPQHF.